These 13 T cell receptor beta chains share one sample of origin, sequenced in a study of yellow fever vaccine responses in identical twins. Via MiXCR, TCRdb re-called the RT-PCR reads, giving one row per CDR3 protein. The sample holds more than 4,500 distinct CDR3 sequences, 65% seen once. The material was T cells from blood (PBMCs), unsorted or a sorted subset (not recorded which), obtained before or after yellow fever vaccination (not recorded which). Receptor source: a young woman who received the yellow fever vaccine.

This clonotype has more than one count but fewer than ten. CDR3 nucleotides: TGCGCCAGCAGCCAAGAGACGGGACTTTGGTCCCAGCATTTT. Its protein is CASSQETGLWSQHF. The rearrangement uses TRBV4-1 and TRBJ1-5; D perhaps matches TRBD1 (5 bases). The CDR3 length is 14 residues. Germline V gene data show CDR1 as MGHRA and CDR2 as YSYEKL. With 0 bases removed from V and 11 bases from J, the gap between germline ends came to 14 bases.

V and J are TRBV4-3 and TRBJ2-1; the D is unclear. Germline values: CDR1 LGHNA, CDR2 YSLEER. The V end was cut by 0 bases, the J end by 5 bases, with 14 bases between. The CDR3 is 16 residues long. The chain's CDR3 is CASSQDWAAPNNEQFF. DNA of the CDR3: TGCGCCAGCAGCCAAGATTGGGCAGCCCCAAACAATGAGCAGTTCTTC.

This chain connects TRBV4-3 to TRBJ2-5; D is perhaps TRBD2 (6 bases). Looked up from germline, CDR1 is LGHNA and CDR2 is YSLEER. The CDR3 contains 14 residues. V dropped 0 bases and J dropped 5 bases, with 10 bases sitting between them. The CDR3 DNA reads as TGCGCCAGCAGCCAAGATGCGGGGATGGAGACCCAGTACTTC. Translating gives CASSQDAGMETQYF.

The chain recombines TRBV20-1 with TRBJ2-5; 8 bases are shared with TRBD1. The CDR3 covers 16 residues. The germline V gene has CDR1 DFQATT and CDR2 SNEGSKA (reference sequence). V lost 2 bases, J lost 4 bases, and 12 bases stayed unmatched. The CDR3 protein is CSARSPGAGGPETQYF. CDR3 bases: TGCAGTGCTAGATCGCCTGGGGCAGGGGGCCCAGAGACCCAGTACTTC.

In this sample, this clonotype turned up a few times. The rearrangement joins TRBV6-1 to TRBJ2-1; D possibly corresponds to TRBD1 (6 bases). Trimming removed 6 bases at V and 4 bases at J, with 13 bases between. CDR1 and CDR2 (germline): MNHNS, SASEGT. The CDR3 has 14 residues. The CDR3 is CASSFDRRYNEQFF. The CDR3 DNA is TGTGCCAGCAGCTTCGACAGGAGATACAATGAGCAGTTCTTC.

The V gene is TRBV18, the J gene TRBJ1-3; D gene uncertain. V was trimmed by 8 bases and J by 8 bases, leaving 7 bases between them. Per the germline V gene, CDR1 is KGHSH and CDR2 is LQKENI. The CDR3 length is 10 residues. CDR3: CASAGDTIYF. CDR3 DNA sequence: TGTGCCAGCGCCGGGGACACCATATATTTT. Supplemented by reference TRBV18 and TRBJ1-3, the full variable domain reads NAGVMQNPRHLVRRRGQEARLRCSPMKGHSHVYWYRQLPEEGLKFMVYLQKENIIDESGMPKERFSAEFPKEGPSILRIQQVVRGDSAAYFCASAGDTIYFGEGSWLTVV.

The chain carries TRBV10-1 and TRBJ2-3; D is unresolved. The germline V and J ends were trimmed by 6 bases and 5 bases, with 12 bases remaining between them. The CDR3 sequence is 13 residues long. Looked up from germline, CDR1 is WNHNN and CDR2 is SYGVQD (reference sequence). DNA of the CDR3: TGCGCCAGCAGGTTTGACTCAGAAGATACGCAGTATTTT. Protein product: CASRFDSEDTQYF.

The rearrangement uses TRBV4-3 and TRBJ2-7, with 11 bases identical to TRBD2. V gave up 0 bases and J gave up 2 bases; unmatched junction bases: 6. The CDR3 totals 17 residues. The V gene's germline CDR1 is LGHNA and CDR2 YSLEER. CDR3 sequence reads: CASSQESIAGGPYEQYF. CDR3 sequence (DNA): TGCGCCAGCAGCCAAGAATCCATAGCGGGAGGGCCCTACGAGCAGTACTTC.

The chain has TRBV5-1 and TRBJ2-7; D possibly uses TRBD1 or TRBD2 (5 bases each). The V and J ends lost 4 bases and 2 bases respectively, with 16 bases between them. CDR1 is SGHRS, CDR2 YFSETQ, per germline. CDR3 size: 15 residues. The CDR3 sequence is CASSPGAGTTYEQYF. The CDR3 nucleotides read TGCGCCAGCAGCCCCGGGGCAGGGACGACCTACGAGCAGTACTTC.

This rearrangement joins TRBV15 to TRBJ1-3; D is possibly TRBD1 (5 bases). The CDR3 runs 15 residues. V lost 2 bases to trimming and J lost 2 bases, with 10 bases between them. The V gene's germline CDR1 is LNHNV and CDR2 YYDKDF (reference sequence). The CDR3, as DNA: TGTGCCACCAGCAGACCCCGGGGGACTGGAAACACCATATATTTT. Encoded protein: CATSRPRGTGNTIYF. The full variable domain, with the rest looked up from reference TRBV15 and TRBJ1-3, is DAMVIQNPRYQVTQFGKPVTLSCSQTLNHNVMYWYQQKSSQAPKLLFHYYDKDFNNEADTPDNFQSRRPNTSFCFLDIRSPGLGDTAMYLCATSRPRGTGNTIYFGEGSWLTVV.

The chain couples TRBV7-3 to TRBJ1-1; D remains ambiguous. Germline CDR1 and CDR2: SGHTA and FQGTGA. The CDR3 spans 13 residues. The V and J ends lost 1 base and 0 bases respectively, with 3 bases between them. CDR3 loop: CASSLIVNTEAFF. The CDR3 DNA reads TGTGCCAGCAGCTTAATCGTGAACACTGAAGCTTTCTTT.

As DNA, the CDR3 is TGTGCCAGCAGCCTCGGGCGGGGGCAGCCCCAGCATTTT. Protein product: CASSLGRGQPQHF. The genes are TRBV3-1 and TRBJ1-5, with TRBD1 as a possible D gene (5 bases). The V gene's germline CDR1 is LGHDT and CDR2 YNNKEL (reference sequence). The CDR3 totals 13 residues. Trimming took off 4 bases at V and 7 bases at J, with 11 bases between the two ends.

This clonotype was counted only a few times. The CDR3 coding sequence is TGTGCCAGCAGCCTCAATAATTCACCCCTCCACTTT. Translation: CASSLNNSPLHF. This sequence joins TRBV11-3 and TRBJ1-6; D gene unclear. The CDR3 sequence is 12 residues long. The V and J ends lost 5 bases and 5 bases respectively, with 4 bases between them. The germline gives CDR1 SGHNT, CDR2 YENEEA.